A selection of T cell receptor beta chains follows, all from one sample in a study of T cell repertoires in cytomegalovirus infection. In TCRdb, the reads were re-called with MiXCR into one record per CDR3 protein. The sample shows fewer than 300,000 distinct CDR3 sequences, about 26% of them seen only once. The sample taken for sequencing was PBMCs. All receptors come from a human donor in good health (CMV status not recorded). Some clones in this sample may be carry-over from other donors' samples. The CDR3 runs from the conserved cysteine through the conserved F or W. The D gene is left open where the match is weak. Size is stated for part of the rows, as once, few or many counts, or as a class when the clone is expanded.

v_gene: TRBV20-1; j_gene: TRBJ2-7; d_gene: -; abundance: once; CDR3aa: CSARPGIGWDEQYF; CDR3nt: TGCAGTGCAAGGCCAGGTATTGGATGGGACGAGCAGTACTTC
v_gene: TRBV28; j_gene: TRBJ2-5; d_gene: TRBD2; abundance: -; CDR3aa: CASSLRTSGRETQYF; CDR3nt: TGTGCCAGCAGTTTGAGGACTAGCGGTCGAGAGACCCAGTACTTC
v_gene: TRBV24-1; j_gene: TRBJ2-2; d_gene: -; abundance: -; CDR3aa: CATSDFETTATGELFF; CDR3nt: TGTGCCACCAGTGATTTCGAGACGACGGCCACCGGGGAGCTGTTTTTT
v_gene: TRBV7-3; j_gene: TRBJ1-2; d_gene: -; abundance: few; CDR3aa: CASSSGLGYGYTF; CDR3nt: TGTGCCAGCAGCTCGGGACTCGGCTATGGCTACACCTTC
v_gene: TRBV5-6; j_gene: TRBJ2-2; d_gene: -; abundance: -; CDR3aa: CASSLGRLRTGELFF; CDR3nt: TGTGCCAGCAGCTTAGGCAGATTAAGGACCGGGGAGCTGTTTTTT
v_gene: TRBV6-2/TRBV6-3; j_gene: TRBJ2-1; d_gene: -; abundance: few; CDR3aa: CASSYEGLRDVGAKRDEQFF; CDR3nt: TGTGCCAGCAGTTACGAAGGATTGAGGGATGTAGGCGCTAAGCGGGATGAGCAGTTCTTC
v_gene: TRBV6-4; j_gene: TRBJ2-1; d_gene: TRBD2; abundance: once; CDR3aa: CASSDSEAGGDEQFF; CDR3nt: TGTGCCAGCAGTGACTCAGAAGCGGGAGGGGATGAGCAGTTCTTC
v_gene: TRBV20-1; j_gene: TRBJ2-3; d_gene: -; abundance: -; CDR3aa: CSAKGQRPRNTDTQYF; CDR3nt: TGCAGTGCTAAAGGACAGCGGCCCCGAAACACAGATACGCAGTATTTT
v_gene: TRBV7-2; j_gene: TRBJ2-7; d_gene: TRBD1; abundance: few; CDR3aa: CAISGQLSYEQYF; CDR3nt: TGTGCCATCTCGGGACAGCTATCCTACGAGCAGTACTTC
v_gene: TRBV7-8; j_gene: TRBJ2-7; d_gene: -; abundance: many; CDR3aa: CASSLGRSTSHYEQYF; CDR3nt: TGTGCCAGCAGCTTGGGGAGGTCCACTTCCCACTACGAGCAGTACTTC
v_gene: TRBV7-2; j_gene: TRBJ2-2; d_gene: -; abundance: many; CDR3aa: CASSPRQTRTGELFF; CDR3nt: TGTGCCAGCAGCCCCCGACAGACTAGGACCGGGGAGCTGTTTTTT
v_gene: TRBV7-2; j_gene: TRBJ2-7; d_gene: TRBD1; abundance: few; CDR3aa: CASSPQGETYEQYF; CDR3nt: TGTGCCAGCAGCCCGCAGGGGGAAACCTACGAGCAGTACTTC
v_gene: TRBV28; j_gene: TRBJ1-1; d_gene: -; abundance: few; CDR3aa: CASSLVSRGAEAFF; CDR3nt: TGTGCCAGCAGTTTAGTTTCTAGGGGGGCTGAAGCTTTCTTT
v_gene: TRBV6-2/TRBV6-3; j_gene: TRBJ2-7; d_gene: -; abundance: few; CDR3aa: CASSYARGGPYEQYF; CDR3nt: TGTGCCAGCAGTTACGCTAGGGGTGGGCCCTACGAGCAGTACTTC
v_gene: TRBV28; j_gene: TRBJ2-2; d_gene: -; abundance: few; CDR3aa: CASSLVTGELFF; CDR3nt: TGTGCCAGCAGTTTAGTGACCGGGGAGCTGTTTTTT
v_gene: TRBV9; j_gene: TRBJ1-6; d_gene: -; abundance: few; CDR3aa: CASSVVPDGVGSPLHF; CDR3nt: TGTGCCAGCAGCGTAGTCCCCGACGGGGTTGGTTCACCCCTCCACTTT
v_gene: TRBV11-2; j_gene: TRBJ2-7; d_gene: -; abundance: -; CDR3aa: CASSSGRGGPYEQYF; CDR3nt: TGTGCCAGCAGCAGCGGCAGGGGGGGCCCATACGAGCAGTACTTC
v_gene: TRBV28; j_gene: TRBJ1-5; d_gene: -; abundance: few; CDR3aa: CASSLSRGRHQPQHF; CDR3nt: TGTGCCAGCAGTTTATCGCGGGGGCGGCATCAGCCCCAGCATTTT
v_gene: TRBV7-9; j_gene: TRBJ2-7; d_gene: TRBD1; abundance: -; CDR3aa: CAYGGQGAYEQYF; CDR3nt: TGTGCCTATGGGGGACAGGGGGCTTACGAGCAGTACTTC
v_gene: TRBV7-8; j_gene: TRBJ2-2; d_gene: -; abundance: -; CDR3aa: CASIPRMGPPGELFF; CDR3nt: TGTGCCAGCATCCCTAGAATGGGCCCACCCGGGGAGCTGTTTTTT
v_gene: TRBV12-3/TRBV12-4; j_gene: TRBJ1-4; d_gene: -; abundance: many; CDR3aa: CASSKQATNEKLFF; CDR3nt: TGTGCCAGCAGTAAACAAGCAACTAATGAAAAACTGTTTTTT
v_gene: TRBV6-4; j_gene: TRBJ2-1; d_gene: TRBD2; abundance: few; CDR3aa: CASSKERGPNEQFF; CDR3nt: TGTGCCAGCAGTAAAGAGCGGGGCCCCAATGAGCAGTTCTTC
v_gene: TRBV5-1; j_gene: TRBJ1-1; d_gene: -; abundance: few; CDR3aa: CASSRDPETEAFF; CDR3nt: TGCGCCAGCAGCCGGGACCCCGAGACTGAAGCTTTCTTT
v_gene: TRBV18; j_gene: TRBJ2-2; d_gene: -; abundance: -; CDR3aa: CASSPGQIANTGELFF; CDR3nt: TGTGCCAGCTCACCAGGACAAATCGCGAACACCGGGGAGCTGTTTTTT
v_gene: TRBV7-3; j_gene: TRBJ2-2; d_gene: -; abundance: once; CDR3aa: CASTPGFGTGELFF; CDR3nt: TGTGCCAGCACCCCAGGGTTCGGAACCGGGGAGCTGTTTTTT
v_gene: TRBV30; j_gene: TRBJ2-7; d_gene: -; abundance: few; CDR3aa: CAWSVIVSYEQYF; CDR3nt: TGTGCCTGGAGTGTAATAGTATCCTACGAGCAGTACTTC
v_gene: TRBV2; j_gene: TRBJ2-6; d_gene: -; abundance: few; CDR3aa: CASRPGLSSGANVLTF; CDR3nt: TGTGCCAGCAGGCCGGGACTGAGCTCTGGGGCCAACGTCCTGACTTTC
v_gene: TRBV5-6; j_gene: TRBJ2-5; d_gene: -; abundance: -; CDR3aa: CASRMGLSEETQYF; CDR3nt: TGTGCCAGCAGAATGGGGCTATCCGAAGAGACCCAGTACTTC
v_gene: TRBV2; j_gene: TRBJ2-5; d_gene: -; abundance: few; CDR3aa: CASTIQHQETQYF; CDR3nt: TGTGCCAGCACTATCCAGCACCAAGAGACCCAGTACTTC
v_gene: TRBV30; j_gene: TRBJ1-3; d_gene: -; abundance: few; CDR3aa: CAWSVATLGNTIYF; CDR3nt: TGTGCCTGGAGTGTGGCGACGTTAGGAAACACCATATATTTT
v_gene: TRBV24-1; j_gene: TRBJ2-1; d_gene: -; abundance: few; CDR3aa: CATSDLGRAPNEQFF; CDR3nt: TGTGCCACCAGTGATTTGGGCAGGGCACCCAATGAGCAGTTCTTC
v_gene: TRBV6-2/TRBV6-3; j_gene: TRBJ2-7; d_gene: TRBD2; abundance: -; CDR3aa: CASSYSTSAKAYEQYF; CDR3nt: TGTGCCAGCAGTTACTCAACTAGCGCAAAGGCTTACGAGCAGTACTTC
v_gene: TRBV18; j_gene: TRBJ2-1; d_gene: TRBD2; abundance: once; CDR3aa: CASSPSAGGHYEQFF; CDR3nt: TGTGCCAGCTCACCATCGGCGGGGGGTCATTATGAGCAGTTCTTC
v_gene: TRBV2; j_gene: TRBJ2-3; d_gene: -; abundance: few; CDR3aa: CASSEESTDTQYF; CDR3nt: TGTGCCAGCAGTGAGGAGAGCACAGATACGCAGTATTTT
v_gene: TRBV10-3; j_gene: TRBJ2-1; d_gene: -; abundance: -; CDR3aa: CAISESFNEQFF; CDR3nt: TGTGCCATCAGTGAGAGTTTTAATGAGCAGTTCTTC